The 19 T cell receptor beta chains below all came from one sample that was sequenced in a study of blood T cells in healthy people across ages. A second 7 to 11 cycle PCR used barcoded and J-beta primers. TCRdb independently ran MiXCR on the 5' RACE reads; one entry per CDR3 protein. This sample has approximately 1.5 million distinct CDR3 sequences, with under 55% found just once. The sequenced material came from blood. These receptor sequences come from a woman between 18 and 29 years old in good health.

This clonotype was observed a handful of times. The chain is built from TRBV5-6 and TRBJ1-1, with D possibly being TRBD1 (5 bases). The germline gives CDR1 SGHDT, CDR2 YYEEEE. The ends were cut back, 5 bases at V and 1 base at J, with 12 bases in the middle. The CDR3 is 14 residues long. The CDR3 nucleotides read TGTGCCAGCAGTAGGGGCTTGGGGAACACTGAAGCTTTCTTT. Its translation: CASSRGLGNTEAFF.

Of note for this clonotype: Sequence at one end of the junction differs from germline and may be a read error. V is TRBV4-1 and J is TRBJ1-5; D uncertain. Germline V CDR1 and CDR2: MGHRA, YSYEKL. CDR3 size: 15 residues. As DNA, the CDR3 is TGCGCCGGCAGCCAAGTAGACGGCACCAATCAACCCCAGCATTTT. This sequence encodes CAGSQVDGTNQPQHF.

This rearrangement joins TRBV7-9 to TRBJ1-2; D might be TRBD1 (5 bases). The CDR3 extends over 13 amino acids. V was shortened by 5 bases and J by 4 bases, with 11 bases between the two germline ends. The germline CDR1 and CDR2 sequences are SEHNR and FQNEAQ (reference sequence). The CDR3 protein is CASSHDSSYGYTF. The CDR3 region has the DNA TGTGCCAGCAGCCACGACAGTAGCTATGGCTACACCTTC.

This clonotype occurred many times. This chain links TRBV6-2 or TRBV6-3 with TRBJ2-7; D uncertain. This CDR3 spans 12 amino acids. The V gene lost 4 bases and the J gene lost 3 bases, with 7 bases spanning the gap. Germline V gene sequence: CDR1 MNHEY, CDR2 SVGEGT. The CDR3 protein is CASSFGIYEQYF. Here the CDR3 DNA reads TGTGCCAGCAGTTTTGGGATCTACGAGCAGTACTTC.

The chain uses TRBV2 and TRBJ1-6; D is perhaps TRBD1 (5 bases). The CDR3 has 14 amino acids. The V end was cut by 3 bases, the J end by 8 bases, with 11 bases between. Germline CDR1 and CDR2: SNHLY and FYNNEI. The CDR3 loop reads CASSDWGGDSPLHF. In DNA, the CDR3 is TGTGCCAGCAGTGACTGGGGCGGGGATTCACCCCTCCACTTT.

This clonotype has just a few counts. The genes are TRBV4-3 and TRBJ1-5; D unresolved. V was clipped by 0 bases and J by 2 bases, with 11 bases between them. Looked up from germline, CDR1 is LGHNA and CDR2 is YSLEER. There are 16 residues in the CDR3. The CDR3 here is CASSQDSLLGNQPQHF. In DNA, the CDR3 is TGCGCCAGCAGCCAAGATAGCCTTCTGGGCAATCAGCCCCAGCATTTT.

This chain links TRBV4-3 with TRBJ1-1; D remains ambiguous. The germline V gene encodes CDR1 LGHNA and CDR2 YSLEER. This CDR3 spans 18 amino acids. Trimming left V 0 bases short and J 0 bases short, with 17 bases between. The CDR3 region has the DNA TGCGCCAGCAGCCAAGACTCCTCGGGCACGGGGATGAACACTGAAGCTTTCTTT. Amino acids: CASSQDSSGTGMNTEAFF.

The rearrangement uses TRBV5-4 and TRBJ2-3, with 9 bases fitting TRBD2. There are 16 residues in the CDR3. Unmatched junction bases numbered 8, after V lost 2 bases and J lost 4 bases. Germline CDR1 reads SGHNT; CDR2 reads YYREEE (reference sequence). DNA of the CDR3: TGTGCCAGCAGCTTACAGCGGGGGGCCCTCCCAGATACGCAGTATTTT. This gives the protein CASSLQRGALPDTQYF. Drawing the rest from reference TRBV5-4 and TRBJ2-3, the complete variable domain is ETGVTQSPTHLIKTRGQQVTLRCSSQSGHNTVSWYQQALGQGPQFIFQYYREEENGRGNFPPRFSGLQFPNYSSELNVNALELDDSALYLCASSLQRGALPDTQYFGPGTRLTVL.

Regarding this clonotype: This may be a read error: a much more frequent sequence differs by one nucleotide. The chain links TRBV20-1 to TRBJ2-7; 9 bases agree with TRBD2. Germline CDR1 and CDR2: DFQATT and SNEGSKA (reference sequence). This CDR3 comprises 15 residues. With 0 bases clipped from V and 2 bases from J, the junction kept 5 bases outside the gene matches. CDR3 DNA: TGCAGTGCTAGAGATTATAGCGGGAGTACCTACGAGCAGTACTTC. This gives the protein CSARDYSGSTYEQYF.

J is TRBJ2-3 and V is TRBV5-1, with D maybe TRBD2 (5 bases). The CDR3 length is 15 residues. Trimming shortened V by 5 bases and J by 2 bases, and 15 bases separated the two germline ends. CDR1 is SGHRS and CDR2 is YFSETQ in the germline V gene. CDR3 nucleotide sequence: TGCGCCAGCAGGCTTAGCGCCGATTTCACAGATACGCAGTATTTT. Protein: CASRLSADFTDTQYF.

DNA of the CDR3: TGCAGTGCCCTTGGTAGCGGGAGGTATGAGCAGTACTTC. This translates into CSALGSGRYEQYF. V usage is TRBV20-1 and J usage is TRBJ2-5; 10 bases fit TRBD2. After removal of 6 bases from V and 11 bases from J, the junction contained 12 bases not matched to a gene. Germline V gives CDR1 DFQATT, CDR2 SNEGSKA (reference sequence). The CDR3 is 13 residues long.

The chain links TRBV7-9 to TRBJ2-5, with D maybe TRBD2 (6 bases). The CDR3 loop spans 12 amino acids. CDR1 is SEHNR and CDR2 is FQNEAQ in the germline V gene (reference sequence). The V end lost 8 bases, the J end lost 5 bases, and 12 bases lay between the germline ends. As DNA, the CDR3 is TGTGCCAGCGCGCCCGGGGGTGAGACCCAGTACTTC. Amino acid sequence: CASAPGGETQYF.

Concerning this clonotype itself: With a much larger clone just one base away, this may be a read error. The rearrangement joins TRBV20-1 to TRBJ2-3; 14 nucleotides match TRBD2. From germline, CDR1 is DFQATT and CDR2 SNEGSKA (reference sequence). There are 16 residues in the CDR3. For the CDR3, the DNA is TGCAGTGCTGAGGGACTAGCGGGGGCTAGCACAGATACGCATTATTTT. This gives the protein CSAEGLAGASTDTHYF.

This clonotype has a handful of counts. V gene TRBV29-1 combines with J gene TRBJ2-4; D tentatively fits TRBD1 or TRBD2 (5 bases each). The tail of the sequence fits TRBJ2-7 better, so the J call may be wrong. The CDR3 consists of 13 residues. The V gene's germline CDR1 is SQVTM and CDR2 ANQGSEA. CDR3 residues: CSVARDGSYEQYF. For the CDR3, the DNA is TGCAGCGTTGCCCGGGACGGATCCTACGAGCAGTACTTC.

The chain has TRBV5-1 and TRBJ2-7; 9 bases agree with TRBD2. Germline V lookup: CDR1 SGHRS, CDR2 YFSETQ. With 0 bases clipped from V and 6 bases from J, the junction kept 10 bases outside the gene matches. CDR3 size: 16 residues. In nucleotides, the CDR3 is TGCGCCAGCAGCTTGGCAATAGCGGGGGCTCCAGCCGAGCAGTACTTC. This sequence encodes CASSLAIAGAPAEQYF. The whole variable domain, filled in from reference TRBV5-1 and TRBJ2-7, reads KAGVTQTPRYLIKTRGQQVTLSCSPISGHRSVSWYQQTPGQGLQFLFEYFSETQRNKGNFPGRFSGRQFSNSRSEMNVSTLELGDSALYLCASSLAIAGAPAEQYFGPGTRLTVT.

This clonotype came up once. The chain employs TRBV6-5 and TRBJ1-2; D perhaps matches TRBD1 (6 bases). The CDR3 runs to 16 residues. The germline gives CDR1 MNHEY, CDR2 SVGAGI. Deletions cut 5 bases from V and 7 bases from J, with 23 bases between. The CDR3, as DNA: TGTGCCAGCAGTACCGCCGGGGGCCAAGGGGAAGGTGGCTACACCTTC. Residues: CASSTAGGQGEGGYTF.

This sequence joins TRBV4-2 and TRBJ2-1; D ambiguous. This CDR3 comprises 16 residues. V was pared by 0 bases and J by 0 bases, with 9 bases between. Per germline, CDR1 LGHNA and CDR2 YNFKEQ. For the CDR3, the DNA is TGTGCCAGCAGCCAAGATCCCGGAATCTCCTACAATGAGCAGTTCTTC. Translation gives CASSQDPGISYNEQFF.

This CDR3 is CASSQEGTGVCGYTF. CDR3 nucleotide sequence: TGCGCCAGCAGCCAAGAAGGGACAGGGGTATGTGGCTACACCTTC. The chain is built from TRBV4-1 and TRBJ1-2, with TRBD1 matching over 10 bases. CDR3 length: 15 residues. With V trimmed by 0 bases and J by 7 bases, 5 bases remained unmatched. CDR1 is MGHRA and CDR2 is YSYEKL in the germline V gene.

This clonotype was seen a few times. The rearrangement links TRBV20-1 to TRBJ2-7, with 7 bases aligning to TRBD1. J lost 0 bases, V lost 0 bases, and 5 bases had no gene match. This CDR3 contains 15 residues. Per the germline V gene, CDR1 is DFQATT and CDR2 is SNEGSKA (reference sequence). The CDR3 DNA reads as TGCAGTGCTAGAGAACAGGGGATCCCCTCCTACGAGCAGTACTTC. It is translated as CSAREQGIPSYEQYF.